Below, 8 T cell receptor beta chains from the same sample are listed, as sequenced in a study of CD4 T cells in relation to SARS-CoV-2 and coronaviruses. Unexposed donor CD4+ T cells date from about 2011-2018, before the COVID-19 pandemic. Isolation of CD4+ T cells took place after about 9 days in culture. The antigens for these receptors are not known. The assay was immunoSEQ multiplex PCR, and TCRdb's table has in-frame clones only and misses some. The table shows 18,000 or so clones, with under 85% occurring only once. The sample consisted of CD4+ T cells from PBMCs, cultured in vitro. These receptors all stem from a human donor in good health.

The V call is TRBV10-3, the J call TRBJ2-4; D not resolved. With 3 bases removed from V and 6 bases from J, the gap between germline ends came to 18 bases. The CDR3 loop spans 16 amino acids. Germline CDR1 reads ENHRY; CDR2 reads SYGVKD. The CDR3 DNA follows: TGTGCCATCAGTGACACAGCAACGTTCGTCGGAAACATTCAGTACTTC. It codes for CAISDTATFVGNIQYF.

CDR3 loop: CASSLQAGGSGYTF. The CDR3 DNA sequence: TGTGCCAGCAGCTTACAAGCCGGGGGAAGTGGCTACACCTTC. V usage is TRBV5-6 and J usage is TRBJ1-2; D possibly corresponds to TRBD1 (5 bases). The germline gives CDR1 SGHDT, CDR2 YYEEEE. There are 14 residues in the CDR3. Trimming shortened V by 2 bases and J by 7 bases, and 15 bases separated the two germline ends.

This clone is deemed medium-sized. CDR3 in DNA: TGTGCCAGCAGCCCCGGGGGCGGGACGGATGAGCAGTTCTTC. Translated: CASSPGGGTDEQFF. The V and J genes are TRBV7-9 and TRBJ2-1; D tentatively fits TRBD1 or TRBD2 (6 bases each). CDR1 and CDR2 from the germline V gene are SEHNR and FQNEAQ (reference sequence). Deletions cut 5 bases from V and 8 bases from J, with 16 bases between. The CDR3 covers 14 residues.

J is TRBJ2-1 and V is TRBV25-1, with TRBD2 identical over 7 bases. The CDR3 covers 15 residues. V was clipped by 2 bases and J by 2 bases; unmatched bases: 3. Germline V gene data show CDR1 as MGHDK and CDR2 as SYGVNS. This CDR3 is CASSEAGETYNEQFF. Here the CDR3 DNA reads TGTGCCAGCAGTGAAGCGGGAGAAACCTACAATGAGCAGTTCTTC.

This clone came up a few times. The chain uses TRBV3-1 (or the pseudogene TRBV3-2) and TRBJ1-4; D uncertain. Deletions cut 2 bases from V and 3 bases from J, with 13 bases between. The CDR3 consists of 16 residues. CDR1 is LGHDT, CDR2 YNNKEL, per germline (reference sequence). The CDR3, as DNA: TGTGCCAGCAGCCAAAAACCGACGGGTTCTAATGAAAAACTGTTTTTT. It codes for CASSQKPTGSNEKLFF.

The DNA for the CDR3 is TGTGCCAGTAGTATATACGGGTACTCTGGAAACACCATATATTTT. This sequence encodes CASSIYGYSGNTIYF. This chain joins TRBV19 and TRBJ1-3; D not certain. Germline assignment: CDR1 LNHDA and CDR2 SQIVND (reference sequence). V shed 2 bases and J shed 0 bases, with 8 bases lying between them. The CDR3 consists of 15 residues. The full variable domain, with the rest looked up from reference TRBV19 and TRBJ1-3, is DGGITQSPKYLFRKEGQNVTLSCEQNLNHDAMYWYRQDPGQGLRLIYYSQIVNDFQKGDIAEGYSVSREKKESFPLTVTSAQKNPTAFYLCASSIYGYSGNTIYFGEGSWLTVV.

The V gene is TRBV19, the J gene TRBJ1-1; TRBD1 is a possible D gene (5 bases). Trimming shortened V by 1 base and J by 3 bases, and 15 bases separated the two germline ends. This CDR3 is built from 16 residues. Germline assignment: CDR1 LNHDA and CDR2 SQIVND (reference sequence). In DNA form, the CDR3 reads TGTGCCAGTAGTATAGTTGGGCAGGGACGGCACACTGAAGCTTTCTTT. This translates into CASSIVGQGRHTEAFF.

V usage is TRBV7-7 and J usage is TRBJ2-1, with 7 bases lining up with TRBD1. V lost 5 bases, J lost 6 bases, and 4 bases stayed unmatched. The CDR3 runs to 13 residues. The germline gives CDR1 SSHAT, CDR2 FNYEAQ (reference sequence). In DNA, the CDR3 is TGTGCCAGCAGCCAGGACAGGCTCAATGAGCAGTTCTTC. It codes for CASSQDRLNEQFF.